The clone carrying this T cell receptor (beta chain) was recorded a few times. Its antigen is still unknown. The CDR3 loop spans 16 amino acids. From germline, CDR1 is MNHEY and CDR2 SVGEGT. V dropped 5 bases and J dropped 5; count of bases not matched to a gene: 6. Naive CD4+ T cells were purified with Tregs depleted by CD25. Semi-nested PCR with Nested Universal Primer A followed constant-region reverse priming of full-length variable regions. Each CDR3 protein is one row after TCRdb ran MiXCR on the 5' RACE reads. Of several thousand distinct CDR3 sequences in the sample, around 59% are singletons; the top ten hold 12%. General study points: Tumor memory CD4+ T cell TCR gene usage was found to cluster with blood and lymph node memory CD4+ cells and with lymph node naive CD4+ cells. Tumor Tregs overlapped most with tumor, then blood, naive CD4+ cells.

This clonotype was sampled from a female donor with breast cancer. The sequenced sample consisted of naive CD4+ T cells sorted from blood. Subset noted: naive CD4+ T cells, CD4+CD45RA+CD25-. The chain joins TRBV6-2 or TRBV6-3 to TRBJ2-5; the match to TRBD2 covers 15 bases. The CDR3 sequence is CASSKGLAGGRETQYF. The CDR3 nucleotides are TGTGCCAGCAGTAAGGGACTAGCGGGAGGAAGGGAGACCCAGTACTTC.